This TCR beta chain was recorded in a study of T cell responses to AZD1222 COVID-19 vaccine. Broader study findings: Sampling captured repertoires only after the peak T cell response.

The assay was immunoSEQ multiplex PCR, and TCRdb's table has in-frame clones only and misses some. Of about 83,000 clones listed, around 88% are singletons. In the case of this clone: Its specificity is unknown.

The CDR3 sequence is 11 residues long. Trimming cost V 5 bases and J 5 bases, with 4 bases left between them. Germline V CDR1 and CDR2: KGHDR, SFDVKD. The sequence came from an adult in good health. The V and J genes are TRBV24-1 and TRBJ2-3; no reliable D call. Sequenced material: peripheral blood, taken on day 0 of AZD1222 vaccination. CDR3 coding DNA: TGTGCCACCAGTGTGGGAGATACGCAGTATTTT. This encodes CATSVGDTQYF.